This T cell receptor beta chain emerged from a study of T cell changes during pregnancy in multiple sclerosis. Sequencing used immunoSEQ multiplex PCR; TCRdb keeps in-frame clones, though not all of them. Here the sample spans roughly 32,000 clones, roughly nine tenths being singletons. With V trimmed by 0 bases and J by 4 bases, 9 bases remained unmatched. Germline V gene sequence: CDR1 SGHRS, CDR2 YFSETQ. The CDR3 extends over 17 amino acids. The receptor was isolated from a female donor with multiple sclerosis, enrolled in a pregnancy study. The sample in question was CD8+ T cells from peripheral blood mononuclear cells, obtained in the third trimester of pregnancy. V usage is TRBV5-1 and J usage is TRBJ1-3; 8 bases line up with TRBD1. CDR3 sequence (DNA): TGCGCCAGCAGCTTGGATGGACAGGGATTTTACGGAAACACCATATATTTT. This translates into CASSLDGQGFYGNTIYF.